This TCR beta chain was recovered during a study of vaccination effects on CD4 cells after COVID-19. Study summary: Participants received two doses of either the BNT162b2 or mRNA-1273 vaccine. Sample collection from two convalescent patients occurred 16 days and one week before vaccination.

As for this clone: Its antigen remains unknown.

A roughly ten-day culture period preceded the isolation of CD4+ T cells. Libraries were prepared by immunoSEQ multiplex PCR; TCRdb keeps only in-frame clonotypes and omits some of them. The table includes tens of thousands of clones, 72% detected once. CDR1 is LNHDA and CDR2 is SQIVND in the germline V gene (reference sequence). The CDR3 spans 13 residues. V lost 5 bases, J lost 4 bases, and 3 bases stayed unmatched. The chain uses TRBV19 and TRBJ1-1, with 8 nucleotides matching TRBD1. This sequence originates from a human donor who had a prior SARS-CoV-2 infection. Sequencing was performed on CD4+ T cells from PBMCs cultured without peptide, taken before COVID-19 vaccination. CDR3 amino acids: CASSSGQGTEAFF. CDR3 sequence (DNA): TGTGCCAGTAGTTCCGGACAGGGCACTGAAGCTTTCTTT.